A selection of T cell receptor beta chains follows, all from one sample in a study of CD8+ T cells in alopecia areata. Generated by immunoSEQ multiplex PCR, the TCRdb table keeps only in-frame clones and is missing some. The sample consists of about 180,000 clones, approximately 52% of them appearing once. Sample: CD4+ T cells sorted from blood, taken at roughly week 55, from a patient treated with tofacitinib. Receptors were obtained from a human donor with alopecia areata. The CDR3 runs from the conserved cysteine through the conserved F or W. Each record gives: V gene, clone size, D gene, CDR3 length, J gene, CDR3 protein, CDR3 DNA. A D gene is named only where the DNA matches it firmly. Clone size, where shown, is once, few, many, or a class for clones that have expanded.

v_call: TRBV6-5
clone_size: medium-sized
d_call: TRBD1
cdr3_length: 15
j_call: TRBJ2-1
cdr3_aa: CASSYSGQGASEQFF
cdr3_nt: TGTGCCAGCAGTTACTCGGGACAGGGGGCGAGTGAGCAGTTCTTC

v_call: TRBV30
clone_size: once
d_call: NA
cdr3_length: 10
j_call: TRBJ2-4
cdr3_aa: CAWGQNIQYF
cdr3_nt: TGTGCCTGGGGGCAAAACATTCAGTACTTC

v_call: TRBV6-5
clone_size: few
d_call: NA
cdr3_length: 13
j_call: TRBJ1-2
cdr3_aa: CASSAGPNYGYTF
cdr3_nt: TGTGCCAGCAGTGCGGGACCTAACTATGGCTACACCTTC

v_call: TRBV5-4
clone_size: NA
d_call: NA
cdr3_length: 14
j_call: TRBJ2-3
cdr3_aa: CASSLGDGTDTQYF
cdr3_nt: TGTGCCAGCAGCTTAGGCGACGGCACAGATACGCAGTATTTT

v_call: TRBV29-1
clone_size: NA
d_call: NA
cdr3_length: 12
j_call: TRBJ1-2
cdr3_aa: CSVGRTGGGYTF
cdr3_nt: TGCAGCGTGGGACGGACGGGTGGAGGCTACACCTTC

v_call: TRBV11-2
clone_size: NA
d_call: NA
cdr3_length: 15
j_call: TRBJ1-1
cdr3_aa: CASSLDPVQNTEAFF
cdr3_nt: TGTGCCAGCAGCTTAGATCCAGTCCAGAACACTGAAGCTTTCTTT

v_call: TRBV6-5
clone_size: once
d_call: NA
cdr3_length: 13
j_call: TRBJ1-6
cdr3_aa: CASSDTGNSPLHF
cdr3_nt: TGTGCCAGCAGTGACACAGGGAATTCACCCCTCCACTTT

v_call: TRBV4-1
clone_size: NA
d_call: TRBD1
cdr3_length: 17
j_call: TRBJ1-6
cdr3_aa: CASSPLVRGQGGSPLHF
cdr3_nt: TGCGCCAGCAGCCCCCTGGTGAGGGGACAGGGAGGATCACCCCTCCACTTT

v_call: TRBV30
clone_size: NA
d_call: NA
cdr3_length: 11
j_call: TRBJ1-6
cdr3_aa: CAWSGRATLHF
cdr3_nt: TGTGCCTGGAGTGGCAGGGCGACCCTCCACTTT

v_call: TRBV29-1
clone_size: NA
d_call: TRBD1
cdr3_length: 15
j_call: TRBJ2-7
cdr3_aa: CSVQTGDSSSYEQYF
cdr3_nt: TGCAGCGTCCAGACAGGGGATTCTAGCTCCTACGAGCAGTACTTC

v_call: TRBV5-1
clone_size: NA
d_call: NA
cdr3_length: 13
j_call: TRBJ2-1
cdr3_aa: CASSFDRNNEQFF
cdr3_nt: TGCGCCAGCAGCTTCGACAGAAACAATGAGCAGTTCTTC

v_call: TRBV5-5
clone_size: NA
d_call: NA
cdr3_length: 12
j_call: TRBJ2-5
cdr3_aa: CASSFAEETQYF
cdr3_nt: TGTGCCAGCAGCTTCGCCGAAGAGACCCAGTACTTC

v_call: TRBV4-1
clone_size: once
d_call: TRBD1
cdr3_length: 18
j_call: TRBJ1-1
cdr3_aa: CASSQDPRTGVTNTEAFF
cdr3_nt: TGCGCCAGCAGCCAAGATCCGAGGACAGGGGTCACGAACACTGAAGCTTTCTTT

v_call: TRBV7-7
clone_size: NA
d_call: NA
cdr3_length: 13
j_call: TRBJ2-5
cdr3_aa: CASSFGGLETQYF
cdr3_nt: TGTGCTAGCAGCTTCGGAGGATTGGAGACCCAGTACTTC

v_call: TRBV27
clone_size: few
d_call: NA
cdr3_length: 15
j_call: TRBJ1-4
cdr3_aa: CASSLSWVDPGELFF
cdr3_nt: TGTGCCAGCAGTTTATCATGGGTGGACCCTGGGGAACTGTTTTTT

v_call: TRBV7-9
clone_size: few
d_call: NA
cdr3_length: 15
j_call: TRBJ1-2
cdr3_aa: CASSSTPSANYGYTF
cdr3_nt: TGTGCCAGCAGCTCGACCCCGTCCGCTAACTATGGCTACACCTTC

v_call: TRBV19
clone_size: NA
d_call: TRBD2
cdr3_length: 15
j_call: TRBJ2-5
cdr3_aa: CASSMRTSGQETQYF
cdr3_nt: TGTGCCAGTAGTATGAGGACTAGCGGGCAAGAGACCCAGTACTTC

v_call: TRBV6-5
clone_size: NA
d_call: NA
cdr3_length: 15
j_call: TRBJ2-1
cdr3_aa: CASSTGSSSYNEQFF
cdr3_nt: TGTGCCAGCAGTACAGGGTCAAGCTCCTACAATGAGCAGTTCTTC

v_call: TRBV5-1
clone_size: NA
d_call: TRBD1
cdr3_length: 16
j_call: TRBJ2-1
cdr3_aa: CASSQGLGQGANEQFF
cdr3_nt: TGCGCCAGCAGCCAAGGCCTGGGACAGGGGGCGAATGAGCAGTTCTTC

v_call: TRBV6-5
clone_size: NA
d_call: NA
cdr3_length: 11
j_call: TRBJ2-5
cdr3_aa: CASSTQETQYF
cdr3_nt: TGTGCCAGCAGTACACAAGAGACCCAGTACTTC

v_call: TRBV2
clone_size: few
d_call: NA
cdr3_length: 11
j_call: TRBJ1-1
cdr3_aa: CASRGQTEAFF
cdr3_nt: TGTGCCAGCCGAGGACAGACTGAAGCTTTCTTT

v_call: TRBV18
clone_size: few
d_call: NA
cdr3_length: 13
j_call: TRBJ1-2
cdr3_aa: CASSPAGDYGYTF
cdr3_nt: TGTGCCAGCTCACCCGCGGGGGACTATGGCTACACCTTC

v_call: TRBV7-2
clone_size: once
d_call: NA
cdr3_length: 14
j_call: TRBJ1-1
cdr3_aa: CASSFPGWENEAFF
cdr3_nt: TGTGCCAGCAGCTTTCCGGGCTGGGAGAACGAAGCTTTCTTT

v_call: TRBV29-1
clone_size: NA
d_call: NA
cdr3_length: 12
j_call: TRBJ1-1
cdr3_aa: CSARWGNTEAFF
cdr3_nt: TGCAGCGCCCGCTGGGGGAACACTGAAGCTTTCTTT

v_call: TRBV7-2
clone_size: NA
d_call: NA
cdr3_length: 14
j_call: TRBJ1-2
cdr3_aa: CASSLGGSNYGYTF
cdr3_nt: TGTGCCAGCAGCTTAGGGGGATCCAACTATGGCTACACCTTC

v_call: TRBV9
clone_size: NA
d_call: NA
cdr3_length: 17
j_call: TRBJ2-1
cdr3_aa: CASSVEGPPSSYNEQFF
cdr3_nt: TGTGCCAGCAGCGTAGAAGGACCGCCTTCCTCCTACAATGAGCAGTTCTTC

v_call: TRBV27
clone_size: NA
d_call: NA
cdr3_length: 15
j_call: TRBJ2-2
cdr3_aa: CASSPSSGWAGELFF
cdr3_nt: TGTGCCAGCAGTCCCAGTTCGGGTTGGGCCGGGGAGCTGTTTTTT

v_call: TRBV5-1
clone_size: NA
d_call: TRBD1
cdr3_length: 15
j_call: TRBJ1-6
cdr3_aa: CASSSGQEINSPLHF
cdr3_nt: TGCGCCAGCAGCTCGGGACAGGAGATAAATTCACCCCTCCACTTT

v_call: TRBV9
clone_size: NA
d_call: NA
cdr3_length: 14
j_call: TRBJ2-5
cdr3_aa: CASSPRRGYETQYF
cdr3_nt: TGTGCCAGCAGCCCTCGGCGGGGTTACGAGACCCAGTACTTC

v_call: TRBV15
clone_size: NA
d_call: TRBD1
cdr3_length: 14
j_call: TRBJ2-1
cdr3_aa: CATSGGQGAREQFF
cdr3_nt: TGTGCCACCAGCGGTGGACAGGGGGCTCGGGAGCAGTTCTTC

v_call: TRBV18
clone_size: once
d_call: NA
cdr3_length: 12
j_call: TRBJ2-5
cdr3_aa: CASSPAGETQYF
cdr3_nt: TGTGCCAGCTCACCAGCGGGAGAGACCCAGTACTTC

v_call: TRBV6-4
clone_size: NA
d_call: NA
cdr3_length: 13
j_call: TRBJ1-2
cdr3_aa: CASSPGPKSGYTF
cdr3_nt: TGTGCCAGCAGCCCGGGTCCAAAGTCCGGCTACACCTTC

v_call: TRBV25-1
clone_size: NA
d_call: NA
cdr3_length: 15
j_call: TRBJ1-2
cdr3_aa: CASSGRDPTYYGYTF
cdr3_nt: TGTGCCAGCAGCGGTCGGGACCCAACCTACTATGGCTACACCTTC

v_call: TRBV14
clone_size: NA
d_call: TRBD1
cdr3_length: 16
j_call: TRBJ1-2
cdr3_aa: CASSQDAGQGARGYTF
cdr3_nt: TGTGCCAGCAGCCAAGATGCGGGACAGGGGGCGCGCGGCTACACCTTC

v_call: TRBV6-5
clone_size: NA
d_call: NA
cdr3_length: 13
j_call: TRBJ2-7
cdr3_aa: CASSQTPWGEQYF
cdr3_nt: TGTGCCAGCAGTCAAACGCCCTGGGGCGAGCAGTACTTC

v_call: TRBV19
clone_size: NA
d_call: NA
cdr3_length: 12
j_call: TRBJ2-3
cdr3_aa: CASIGTTDTQYF
cdr3_nt: TGTGCCAGTATAGGGACTACAGATACGCAGTATTTT

v_call: TRBV29-1
clone_size: NA
d_call: NA
cdr3_length: 10
j_call: TRBJ2-1
cdr3_aa: CSGYSGEQFF
cdr3_nt: TGCAGCGGTTACTCGGGGGAGCAGTTCTTC

v_call: TRBV6-1
clone_size: NA
d_call: NA
cdr3_length: 13
j_call: TRBJ2-7
cdr3_aa: CASKEGTNYEQYF
cdr3_nt: TGTGCCAGCAAGGAAGGGACGAACTACGAGCAGTACTTC

v_call: TRBV5-1
clone_size: NA
d_call: NA
cdr3_length: 14
j_call: TRBJ2-7
cdr3_aa: CASSLDGGNYEQYF
cdr3_nt: TGCGCCAGCAGCTTGGATGGGGGCAACTACGAGCAGTACTTC

v_call: TRBV29-1
clone_size: NA
d_call: NA
cdr3_length: 17
j_call: TRBJ1-1
cdr3_aa: CSVYTAGTHSGRTEAFF
cdr3_nt: TGCAGCGTTTATACCGCCGGGACACACTCCGGTCGGACTGAAGCTTTCTTT

v_call: TRBV2
clone_size: few
d_call: TRBD1
cdr3_length: 14
j_call: TRBJ2-3
cdr3_aa: CASKPDRGSDTQYF
cdr3_nt: TGTGCCAGCAAGCCGGACAGGGGCTCAGATACGCAGTATTTT

v_call: TRBV7-9
clone_size: NA
d_call: TRBD1
cdr3_length: 15
j_call: TRBJ2-3
cdr3_aa: CASSLSEGAGDTQYF
cdr3_nt: TGTGCCAGCAGCTTATCAGAGGGGGCAGGGGATACGCAGTATTTT